This T cell receptor beta chain is from a study of vaccination effects on CD4 cells after COVID-19. Cultured cells yielded isolated CD4+ T cells after roughly 11 days. Either the mRNA-1273 or the BNT162b2 vaccine was given to participants as two doses. Of note for this clone: Its matching antigen is unknown.

Trimming shortened V by 4 bases and J by 5 bases, and 10 bases separated the two germline ends. The CDR3 totals 13 residues. Per germline, CDR1 KGHDR and CDR2 SFDVKD. Sequencing used immunoSEQ multiplex PCR; TCRdb keeps in-frame clones, though not all of them. The sample shows about 66,000 clones, roughly 81% of them seen only once. The starting material was CD4+ T cells from PBMCs cultured without peptide, obtained after COVID-19 vaccination. This chain links TRBV24-1 with TRBJ1-2, with D perhaps TRBD1 (5 bases). This receptor was obtained from a human donor who received a COVID-19 vaccine. In nucleotides, the CDR3 is TGTGCCACCAGTGAGGGGGGGGTATATGGCTACACCTTC. Translation gives CATSEGGVYGYTF.